One T cell receptor (beta chain) is described in this entry. Antigen: not known. Assay version v3.0 of immunoSEQ was used, and it was run at survey level. In sequencing, roughly 40,000-50,000 T-cell genomes per sample were targeted. Sequenced by immunoSEQ multiplex PCR; TCRdb stores in-frame clones only, minus some. Of about 24,000 clones listed, approximately 82% are singletons. CDR1 and CDR2 (germline): GTSNPN, SVGIG (reference sequence). Trimming left V 5 bases short and J 4 bases short, with 15 bases between. This CDR3 spans 13 amino acids. The source of the sample is a study of long-term antiretroviral therapy in people with HIV. Every single participant having HIV got treatment inside the United States. Study-wide findings and caveats: Repertoire composition at all time points was dominated by clones that had expanded before ART. Unavailable data included ART adherence, viral resistance and therapy changes (switches in treatment).

The chain is built from TRBV30 and TRBJ2-7; TRBD2 is a possible D gene (5 bases). The clonotype comes from a man aged 50-60 years with HIV. The sample in question was unsorted PBMCs, obtained 3 years after starting antiretroviral therapy. The CDR3 reads CAWSRGRRYEQYF. CDR3 bases: TGTGCCTGGTCAAGAGGTAGGAGGTACGAGCAGTACTTC.